Listed here are 20 T cell receptor beta chains from one sample, sequenced in a study of technical replicates of blood from several donors. Assay: immunoSEQ multiplex PCR; the TCRdb copy retains only in-frame clones and omits some. The sample comprises 84,000 or so clones, roughly 94% of which are singletons, and 0.2% to 0.3% rests with the top ten. Sequencing used T cells isolated from PBMCs. These receptors were obtained from a human donor in good health.

This clone has more than one count but fewer than ten. The chain recombines TRBV6-1 with TRBJ1-1; the D gene is possibly TRBD1 (5 bases). The CDR3 runs to 14 residues. V was cut by 2 bases and J by 5 bases, with 12 bases left in between. Germline V lookup: CDR1 MNHNS, CDR2 SASEGT. Written as DNA, the CDR3 is TGTGCCAGCAGTGAATGGGGTTCAGGGACTGAAGCTTTCTTT. Translated, it gives CASSEWGSGTEAFF.

The rearrangement joins TRBV11-2 to TRBJ2-7; 7 bases agree with TRBD2. After removal of 0 bases from V and 5 bases from J, the junction contained 4 bases not matched to a gene. This CDR3 has 14 amino acids. Germline-derived CDR1 and CDR2 are SGHAT and FQNNGV. The CDR3 sequence: CASSLDGGVNEQYF. The CDR3 nucleotides are TGTGCCAGCAGCTTAGATGGGGGGGTCAACGAGCAGTACTTC.

The chain combines TRBV6-6 with TRBJ1-5; possibly TRBD1 for D (6 bases). Germline values: CDR1 MNHNY, CDR2 SVGAGI (reference sequence). V dropped 0 bases and J dropped 3 bases, with 9 bases sitting between them. This CDR3 is built from 15 residues. In nucleotides, the CDR3 is TGTGCCAGCAGTTACTCTGGACAGTTCAATCAGCCCCAGCATTTT. It translates to CASSYSGQFNQPQHF.

This clone was detected only once. The V and J genes are TRBV28 and TRBJ2-7; D perhaps matches TRBD1 (5 bases). V was shortened by 5 bases and J by 2 bases, with 19 bases between the two germline ends. The CDR3 totals 16 residues. Per germline, CDR1 MDHEN and CDR2 SYDVKM. In DNA, the CDR3 is TGTGCCAGCAGTCCTCAGGGCCTAAAACCCACCTACGAGCAGTACTTC. The encoded protein is CASSPQGLKPTYEQYF.

V is TRBV11-3 and J is TRBJ2-1, with TRBD1 matching over 9 bases. The CDR3 sequence is 15 residues long. V was pared by 4 bases and J by 6 bases, with 7 bases of the junction left unmatched. CDR1 and CDR2 (germline): SGHNT, YENEEA. The DNA of the CDR3 is TGTGCCAGCAGCTCGGGACAGGGACATGCCAATGAGCAGTTCTTC. Amino acids: CASSSGQGHANEQFF.

The V call is TRBV5-4, the J call TRBJ2-1; weak D call: TRBD1 (5 bases). The CDR3 is 14 residues long. Trimming stripped 3 bases from V and 16 bases from J, with 23 bases between. Germline loops: CDR1 SGHNT, CDR2 YYREEE (reference sequence). The CDR3 is CASSSPGDSPANFF. The CDR3 nucleotides read TGTGCCAGCAGCTCACCCGGCGACAGCCCCGCCAATTTCTTC.

The chain employs TRBV12-5 and TRBJ2-3, with 14 bases identical to TRBD2. V lost 5 bases and J lost 1; bases outside the gene matches: 11. The germline CDR1 and CDR2 sequences are LGHNT and FRNRAP. The length of the CDR3 is 19 residues. The CDR3: CASGAEGLAGGPRTDTQYF. DNA of the CDR3: TGTGCTAGTGGTGCCGAAGGACTAGCGGGGGGCCCTCGCACAGATACGCAGTATTTT.

In DNA form, the CDR3 reads TGTGACCAGGGAACGAATGGCTACACCTTC. Its translation: CDQGTNGYTF. This sequence joins TRBV2 and TRBJ1-2; D may be TRBD1 (5 bases). This CDR3 spans 10 amino acids. Germline V lookup: CDR1 SNHLY, CDR2 FYNNEI.

The J gene is TRBJ2-7, the V gene TRBV27; D unresolved. The ends were cut back, 5 bases at V and 4 bases at J, with 12 bases in the middle. Germline V lookup: CDR1 MNHEY, CDR2 SMNVEV (reference sequence). The length of the CDR3 is 13 residues. CDR3 coding DNA: TGTGCCAGCAGTCTAACTACGAAATACGAGCAGTACTTC. Protein product: CASSLTTKYEQYF.

This clone has only one observation. V usage is TRBV7-9 and J usage is TRBJ1-1; D may be TRBD1 (5 bases). The CDR3 runs to 18 residues. V lost 4 bases and J 5 bases, leaving 26 bases between the germline ends. Germline assignment: CDR1 SEHNR and CDR2 FQNEAQ (reference sequence). CDR3 sequence (DNA): TGTGCCAGCAGCTCGGGACTGAGGACGGCTGAGAAAGGGACTGAAGCTTTCTTT. It encodes CASSSGLRTAEKGTEAFF.

The chain employs TRBV6-5 and TRBJ2-7; 10 bases fit TRBD2. The CDR3 covers 13 residues. Germline CDR1 MNHEY, CDR2 SVGAGI. V trimming: 9 bases; J trimming: 4 bases; junction bases outside the gene matches: 6. Here the CDR3 DNA reads TGTGCCAGTGCCCTAGCGGGAGCTTACGAGCAGTACTTC. This encodes CASALAGAYEQYF.

The rearrangement links TRBV11-2 to TRBJ1-5; D is ambiguous. The CDR3 contains 14 residues. V lost 1 base, J lost 7 bases, and 11 bases lay in between. CDR1 and CDR2 (germline): SGHAT, FQNNGV. DNA of the CDR3: TGTGCCAGCAGCTTAGCTGGAGGGAGCCAGCCCCAGCATTTT. Translation: CASSLAGGSQPQHF.

The rearrangement joins TRBV6-1 to TRBJ1-1, with D unclear. Deletions cut 7 bases from V and 4 bases from J, with 13 bases between. Per the germline V gene, CDR1 is MNHNS and CDR2 is SASEGT. The CDR3 sequence is 13 residues long. CDR3: CASTSSQVTEAFF. The CDR3 region has the DNA TGTGCCAGCACATCAAGCCAGGTCACTGAAGCTTTCTTT.

The chain couples TRBV7-9 to TRBJ2-3, with 8 positions matching TRBD2. Per the germline V gene, CDR1 is SEHNR and CDR2 is FQNEAQ (reference sequence). There are 17 residues in the CDR3. Germline trimming cut 4 bases from V and 1 base from J; bases unmatched to any gene: 10. The CDR3: CASSSTGTREGTDTQYF. The CDR3 region has the DNA TGTGCCAGCAGCTCAACCGGGACTAGAGAGGGCACAGATACGCAGTATTTT.

The V gene is TRBV23-1, the J gene TRBJ2-7, with 7 bases lining up with TRBD1. TRBV23-1 is given ORF status, its function remaining uncertain. After removal of 2 bases from V and 2 bases from J, the junction contained 12 bases not matched to a gene. CDR3 size: 17 residues. CDR3 sequence: CASSQPPDRRPTYEQYF. The CDR3 nucleotides read TGCGCCAGCAGTCAACCCCCGGACAGGAGACCAACCTACGAGCAGTACTTC.

The rearrangement joins TRBV5-1 to TRBJ2-1, with 11 bases identical to TRBD2. Germline CDR1 is SGHRS and CDR2 is YFSETQ. CDR3 length: 16 residues. Trimming at V came to 4 bases and at J to 4 bases, leaving 7 bases not matched to a gene. CDR3 coding DNA: TGCGCCAGCAGCCCAACACTAGCGGGGGTTTACAATGAGCAGTTCTTC. This sequence encodes CASSPTLAGVYNEQFF.

The V call is TRBV9, the J call TRBJ2-2; 11 bases are shared with TRBD2. The V and J ends lost 1 base and 3 bases, in that order; junction bases with no gene match: 2. CDR3 length: 16 amino acids. CDR1 is SGDLS and CDR2 is YYNGEE in the germline V gene. CDR3 bases: TGTGCCAGCAGCGTAACTAGCGGGAGATACACCGGGGAGCTGTTTTTT. Translated, it gives CASSVTSGRYTGELFF. Combining the CDR3 with reference TRBV9 and TRBJ2-2 gives the whole variable domain DSGVTQTPKHLITATGQRVTLRCSPRSGDLSVYWYQQSLDQGLQFLIQYYNGEERAKGNILERFSAQQFPDLHSELNLSSLELGDSALYFCASSVTSGRYTGELFFGEGSRLTVL.

This chain links TRBV7-6 with TRBJ1-4; tentatively, D is TRBD1 (5 bases). Trimming cost V 5 bases and J 7 bases, with 17 bases left between them. Germline CDR1 SGHVS, CDR2 FNYEAQ. This CDR3 has 15 amino acids. The CDR3 loop reads CASSVGAGLLEKLFF. As DNA, the CDR3 is TGTGCCAGCAGCGTAGGGGCGGGACTTCTTGAAAAACTGTTTTTT.

The chain is built from TRBV6-1 and TRBJ2-7; 9 positions agree with TRBD1. The CDR3 loop spans 14 amino acids. V was clipped by 7 bases and J by 2 bases; unmatched bases: 6. The V gene's germline CDR1 is MNHNS and CDR2 SASEGT. CDR3 sequence: CASTEGQGTYEQYF. The CDR3 DNA sequence: TGTGCCAGCACCGAGGGACAGGGCACCTACGAGCAGTACTTC.

The rearrangement uses TRBV19 and TRBJ2-7, with 9 bases fitting TRBD1. Looked up from germline, CDR1 is LNHDA and CDR2 is SQIVND (reference sequence). The CDR3 loop spans 15 amino acids. With 6 bases clipped from V and 7 bases from J, the junction kept 13 bases outside the gene matches. CDR3 in DNA: TGTGCCAGTAGAATTCCGGGACAGGGCGTGAGAGAGCAGTACTTC. Amino acids: CASRIPGQGVREQYF.